The T cell receptor (beta chain) under discussion was sequenced for a study of T cell responses to AZD1222 COVID-19 vaccine. Study findings and constraints: Following two doses of AZD1222, Spike-specific TCR breadth and depth rose. The study reported that nearly half of spike-specific TCRs target unmutated variant regions. The donor group comprised mostly white British people and more females; the analysis possibly underestimated clonal diversity.

Using immunoSEQ multiplex PCR, the repertoire was profiled, and TCRdb retains in-frame clones only, with some absent. There are roughly 130,000 clones in the sample; approximately 85% occur only once, and around 8% lies in the top ten. The CDR3 has 19 amino acids. Germline V lookup: CDR1 SGHVS, CDR2 FQNEAQ. J was trimmed by 3 bases and V by 0 bases; bases with no gene match: 13. Comments on this clone: Its antigen is as yet unknown.

The source is an adult in good health. The chain is built from TRBV7-8 and TRBJ1-5; TRBD1 matches 8 bases. The sequencing here drew on peripheral blood, taken on day 0 of AZD1222 vaccination. The CDR3 nucleotides read TGTGCCAGCAGCTTAGCGCTTCTATGGCAGGGGGCTACCAATCAGCCCCAGCATTTT. Protein product: CASSLALLWQGATNQPQHF.